This T cell receptor (beta chain) comes out of a study of T cells of healthy individuals. The germline V gene has CDR1 MNHNY and CDR2 SVGAGI (reference sequence). CDR3 length: 14 amino acids. V lost 6 bases, J lost 7 bases, and 16 bases lay in between. This clonotype was recorded at least ten times. In TCRdb, the 5' RACE reads were re-called with MiXCR into one record per CDR3 protein. Of about 82,000 distinct CDR3 sequences in the sample, about 5% were seen once. This sequence originates from a female donor in good health. The chain couples TRBV6-6 to TRBJ2-1, with D perhaps matching TRBD2 (6 bases). CDR3 loop: CASRGTQEGNEQFF. The CDR3 DNA follows: TGTGCCAGCAGAGGGACCCAGGAGGGGAATGAGCAGTTCTTC.